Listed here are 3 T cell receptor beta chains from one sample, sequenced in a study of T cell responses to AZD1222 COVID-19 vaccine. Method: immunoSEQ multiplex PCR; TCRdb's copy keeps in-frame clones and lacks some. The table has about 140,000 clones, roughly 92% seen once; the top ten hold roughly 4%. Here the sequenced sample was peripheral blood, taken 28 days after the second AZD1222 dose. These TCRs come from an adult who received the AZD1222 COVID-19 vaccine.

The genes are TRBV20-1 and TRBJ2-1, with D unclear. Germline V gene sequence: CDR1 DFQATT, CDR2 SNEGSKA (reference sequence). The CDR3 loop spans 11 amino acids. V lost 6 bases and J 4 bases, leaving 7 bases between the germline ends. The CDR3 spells CSARSYNEQFF. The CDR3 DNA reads TGCAGTGCGAGATCGTACAATGAGCAGTTCTTC.

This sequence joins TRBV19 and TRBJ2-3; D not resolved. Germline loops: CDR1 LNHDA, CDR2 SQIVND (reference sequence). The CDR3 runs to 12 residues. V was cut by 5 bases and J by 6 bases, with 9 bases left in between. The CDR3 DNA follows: TGTGCCAGTAGTCCTCATCGGGATACGCAGTATTTT. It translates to CASSPHRDTQYF.

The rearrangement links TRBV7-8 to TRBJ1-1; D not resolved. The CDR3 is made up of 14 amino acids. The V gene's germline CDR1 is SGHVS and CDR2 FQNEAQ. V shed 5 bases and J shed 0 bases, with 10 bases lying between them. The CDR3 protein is CASSPSSLNTEAFF. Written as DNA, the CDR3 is TGTGCCAGCAGCCCGAGCAGTCTGAACACTGAAGCTTTCTTT.